This passage covers 6 T cell receptor beta chains from one sample sequenced in a study of T-cell memory formation after mild COVID-19. TCRdb re-analysed the 5' RACE reads in MiXCR, keeping a single row per CDR3 protein. The sample has 150,000 to 200,000 distinct CDR3 sequences; 20% to 25% are singletons. Specimen: PBMCs or a T cell subset sorted from them (not recorded which). Receptor source: an adult woman who had mild COVID-19 (a few samples of this study predate the infection). Cell type and time point are not known.

The table lists this clonotype with a few counts. The chain employs TRBV7-9 and TRBJ2-3, with 15 bases fitting TRBD2. The CDR3 has 15 amino acids. CDR1 and CDR2 (germline): SEHNR, FQNEAQ (reference sequence). J lost 5 bases, V lost 9 bases, and 6 bases had no gene match. CDR3 sequence: CASVPGLAGGDTQYF. For the CDR3, the DNA is TGTGCCAGTGTCCCGGGACTAGCGGGAGGAGATACGCAGTATTTT.

The CDR3: CATSRDLSQDTQYF. The CDR3 bases are TGTGCCACCAGCAGAGATTTGAGTCAAGATACGCAGTATTTT. The chain is built from TRBV15 and TRBJ2-3, with D uncertain. CDR3 length equals 14 residues. Germline CDR1 reads LNHNV; CDR2 reads YYDKDF (reference sequence). Trimming took 0 bases from V and 5 from J, leaving 9 bases between them.

The chain is built from TRBV4-2 and TRBJ2-6; D not resolved. This CDR3 spans 15 amino acids. The germline V gene has CDR1 LGHNA and CDR2 YNFKEQ. The V end was cut by 6 bases, the J end by 0 bases, with 9 bases between. The CDR3 DNA sequence: TGTGCCAGCAGTCCCAGTTCCTCTGGGGCCAACGTCCTGACTTTC. As protein: CASSPSSSGANVLTF.

This clonotype was seen a handful of times. The rearrangement links TRBV29-1 to TRBJ1-1; D unclear. Germline loops: CDR1 SQVTM, CDR2 ANQGSEA. Between the trimmed V and J ends, which lost 5 bases and 3 bases, there was a span of 19 bases. The CDR3 is 15 amino acids. The CDR3 DNA reads TGCAGCGTTCCCTGGGCAGGTAGGAAGTACACTGAAGCTTTCTTT. Its translation is CSVPWAGRKYTEAFF.

The gene calls are TRBV9 and TRBJ2-3, with TRBD1 identical over 7 bases. CDR1 is SGDLS and CDR2 is YYNGEE in the germline V gene. The V and J ends lost 3 bases and 0 bases, in that order; junction bases with no gene match: 7. CDR3 length: 16 residues. CDR3 bases: TGTGCCAGCAGCGCGAGACAGGGTGGTAGCACAGATACGCAGTATTTT. Encoded protein: CASSARQGGSTDTQYF.

This clonotype appeared many times. The chain couples TRBV7-9 to TRBJ2-7; D remains ambiguous. Germline CDR1 reads SEHNR; CDR2 reads FQNEAQ (reference sequence). Between the trimmed V and J ends, which lost 4 bases and 1 base, there was a span of 8 bases. The CDR3 sequence is 13 residues long. The CDR3 DNA is TGTGCCAGCAGCTCGACGGATTCCTACGAGCAGTACTTC. Amino acids: CASSSTDSYEQYF.